This T cell receptor beta chain was sequenced during a study of shared clonotypes between healthy human individuals. Per germline, CDR1 SGHVS and CDR2 FQNEAQ. Trimming cost V 3 bases and J 2 bases, with 5 bases left between them. CDR3 length: 13 residues. Healthy HIV-negative adults with no recent acute infections or vaccinations were recruited as donors. Whole-study results and caveats: Few donors restricted represented genetic and exposure-history diversity.

Of note for this clone: Its matching antigen is unknown. This specimen includes other DNA sequences encoding the same CDR3.

DNA input for the unsorted PBMC replicate PCRs was 250 to 300 ng, about 32,000 T cell genomes. Sequencing was performed on unsorted PBMC DNA using ten immunoSEQ deep assay plates. This table comes from immunoSEQ multiplex PCR, and its TCRdb copy is limited to in-frame clones, with some not included. This table has some 480,000 clones, around 79% appearing once. The chain is built from TRBV7-8 and TRBJ1-5; D gene unclear. This clonotype was sampled from a woman aged 40 to 50 in good health. Some clones in this sample may be carry-over from other donors' samples. Sample: PBMCs. The CDR3 loop reads CASSFGGNQPQHF. The CDR3 DNA reads TGTGCCAGCAGCTTTGGCGGCAATCAGCCCCAGCATTTT.